This TCR beta chain was obtained from a study of blood T cell repertoires in COVID-19. Study as a whole: Collection of acute and convalescent COVID-19 samples took place in the United States, Italy and Spain. Nucleic acid was either cDNA or gDNA, and it came from T cells, B-cell-depleted T cells, or PBMCs.

Study members were between roughly 18 and 89 years old and lived in 24 US regions. Grouping used clinical history reported by participants in a survey and questionnaire. Using immunoSEQ multiplex PCR, the repertoire was profiled, and TCRdb retains in-frame clones only, with some absent. The table includes some 300,000 clones, just over 85% detected once. This CDR3 comprises 15 residues. Deletions cut 5 bases from V and 7 bases from J, with 20 bases between. Germline CDR1 reads SGHVS; CDR2 reads FQNEAQ. This chain uses TRBV7-8 with TRBJ1-2; perhaps TRBD1 as D (6 bases). The source of this sequence is a man under 40 who had recovered from COVID-19. Sequencing was done on a sample of PBMCs or T cells enriched from blood (not recorded which). Written as DNA, the CDR3 is TGTGCCAGCAGCGGGAGAGGGGGGGCAATACCTGGCTACACCTTC. It is translated as CASSGRGGAIPGYTF.